The source of this T cell receptor beta chain is a study of control samples from healthy donors and cancer patients. Germline V lookup: CDR1 MDHEN, CDR2 SYDVKM. V was cut by 9 bases and J by 4 bases, with 27 bases left in between. This CDR3 spans 17 amino acids. This table comes from immunoSEQ multiplex PCR, and its TCRdb copy is limited to in-frame clones, with some not included. The repertoire holds roughly 38,000 clones, 90% to 95% seen once, with 3.6% in the top ten. The source is a woman in her forties or fifties in good health. The specimen was blood. The chain couples TRBV28 to TRBJ1-2; D possibly corresponds to TRBD1 (5 bases). The CDR3 sequence: CASVYAPGTPAGYGYTF. The CDR3 DNA reads as TGTGCCAGTGTATACGCCCCGGGGACGCCTGCTGGCTATGGCTACACCTTC.